This TCR beta chain was sequenced for a study of cytomegalovirus exposure and HLA in healthy donors. The CDR3 spans 14 residues. V was clipped by 4 bases and J by 2 bases; unmatched bases: 4. Germline V CDR1 and CDR2: SGHAT, FQNNGV. Amplification used 60 Vbeta primers and 13 Jbeta primers. This table comes from immunoSEQ multiplex PCR, and its TCRdb copy is limited to in-frame clones, with some not included. The table includes 150,000 to 200,000 clones, roughly 72% detected once. General observations from the study: Reported results showed that the classifier diagnosed cytomegalovirus status with high specificity and sensitivity. Immune exposure data for these donors was limited to CMV serostatus.

This clone was seen more than once but under ten times. Antigen unknown. The V call is TRBV11-2, the J call TRBJ2-7; 8 bases fit TRBD1. This receptor was taken from a man aged 40-55 years in good health and CMV-seropositive. Source material: PBMCs. The CDR3 coding sequence is TGTGCCAGCAGCTGGACAGGGAGGACCTACGAGCAGTACTTC. Its protein is CASSWTGRTYEQYF.